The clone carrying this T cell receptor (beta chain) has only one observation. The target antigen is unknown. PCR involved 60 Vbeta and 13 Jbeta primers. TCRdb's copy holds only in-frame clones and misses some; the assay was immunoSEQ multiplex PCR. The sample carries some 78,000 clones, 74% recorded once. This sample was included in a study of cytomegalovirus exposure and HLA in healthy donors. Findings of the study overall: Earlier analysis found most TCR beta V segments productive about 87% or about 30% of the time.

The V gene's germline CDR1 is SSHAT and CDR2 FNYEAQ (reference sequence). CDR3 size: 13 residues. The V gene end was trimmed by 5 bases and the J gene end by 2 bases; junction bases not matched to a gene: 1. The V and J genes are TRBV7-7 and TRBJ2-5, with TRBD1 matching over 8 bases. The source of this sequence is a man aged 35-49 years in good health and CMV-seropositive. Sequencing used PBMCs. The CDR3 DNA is TGTGCCAGCAGCCGGGACAGGCAAGAGACCCAGTACTTC. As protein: CASSRDRQETQYF.